The 10 T cell receptor beta chains below were found in one sample sequenced in a study of blood T cell repertoires in COVID-19. Profiled with immunoSEQ multiplex PCR; TCRdb holds only in-frame clones, not every one. The table has over 300,000 clones, 70% to 90% seen once; the top ten hold approximately 6%. Sequenced input: PBMCs or T cells enriched from blood (not recorded which). These receptors all come from a woman in her 30s who had recovered from COVID-19.

This sequence joins TRBV19 and TRBJ2-7; 10 bases are a match to TRBD1. V shed 3 bases and J 2 bases; nucleotides not matched to a gene: 10. Germline V lookup: CDR1 LNHDA, CDR2 SQIVND (reference sequence). The CDR3 is made up of 17 amino acids. CDR3 DNA: TGTGCCAGTAGTATTATTGGATTGGGACAGGGGACCTACGAGCAGTACTTC. Translating it yields CASSIIGLGQGTYEQYF.

This chain uses TRBV4-2 with TRBJ1-2; tentative D call: TRBD1 (5 bases). Germline CDR1 LGHNA, CDR2 YNFKEQ. This CDR3 comprises 14 residues. V was clipped by 6 bases and J by 6 bases, with 17 bases between them. The CDR3 DNA sequence: TGTGCCAGCAGGGATCAGCGGGGAGGGGATGGCTACACCTTC. This codes for CASRDQRGGDGYTF.

The rearrangement uses TRBV12-3 or TRBV12-4 and TRBJ1-6; 8 nucleotides align to TRBD1. CDR3 size: 13 residues. V shed 7 bases, J shed 9 bases, and the junction held 5 bases outside the gene matches. CDR3 DNA sequence: TGTGCCAGCACAAGGGACAGGTTTTCACCCCTCCACTTT. Residues: CASTRDRFSPLHF.

J is TRBJ2-7 and V is TRBV18; possible D gene TRBD1, 6 bases. The CDR3 extends over 12 amino acids. Germline lookup yields CDR1 KGHSH and CDR2 LQKENI. Trimming took 2 bases from V and 7 from J, leaving 9 bases between them. The chain's CDR3 is CASSPSGQEQYF. The CDR3, as DNA: TGTGCCAGCTCACCATCGGGACAAGAGCAGTACTTC.

DNA for the CDR3: TGTGCCAGCAGCGTAGTGGCCGCTCCAGATACGCAGTATTTT. Translated, it gives CASSVVAAPDTQYF. The chain employs TRBV9 and TRBJ2-3; D uncertain. The CDR3 consists of 14 residues. Germline-derived CDR1 and CDR2 are SGDLS and YYNGEE. V lost 0 bases to trimming and J lost 4 bases, with 9 bases between them.

The V gene is TRBV19, the J gene TRBJ2-5; no clear D gene. V dropped 5 bases and J dropped 1 base, with 8 bases sitting between them. The CDR3 totals 13 residues. CDR1 and CDR2 from the germline V gene are LNHDA and SQIVND (reference sequence). CDR3: CASSHGSQETQYF. The CDR3 nucleotides are TGTGCCAGTAGTCATGGCTCCCAAGAGACCCAGTACTTC.

The chain links TRBV5-1 to TRBJ2-5; tentative D call: TRBD1 (7 bases). CDR3 length: 15 amino acids. The germline CDR1 and CDR2 sequences are SGHRS and YFSETQ. V lost 0 bases and J 3 bases, leaving 12 bases between the germline ends. CDR3 residues: CASSLGLGQEETQYF. CDR3 nucleotide sequence: TGCGCCAGCAGCTTGGGACTAGGACAGGAAGAGACCCAGTACTTC.

V and J are TRBV6-1 and TRBJ2-5, with D tentatively TRBD1 (6 bases). Germline V gives CDR1 MNHNS, CDR2 SASEGT. The germline V and J ends were trimmed by 2 bases and 5 bases, with 12 bases remaining between them. The CDR3 totals 14 residues. The CDR3 spells CASSENFRGETQYF. CDR3 sequence (DNA): TGTGCCAGCAGTGAAAATTTCAGGGGTGAGACCCAGTACTTC.

V and J are TRBV3-1 (or the pseudogene TRBV3-2) and TRBJ2-1, with D maybe TRBD2 (5 bases). This CDR3 has 15 residues. V was trimmed by 1 base and J by 0 bases, leaving 7 bases between them. Germline assignment: CDR1 LGHDT and CDR2 YNNKEL (reference sequence). CDR3 amino acids: CASSQAADSYNEQFF. CDR3 sequence (DNA): TGTGCCAGCAGCCAAGCAGCGGACTCCTACAATGAGCAGTTCTTC.

The V gene is TRBV6-5, the J gene TRBJ1-4; weak D call: TRBD1 (5 bases). V gave up 1 base and J gave up 4 bases, with 10 bases separating them. The germline gives CDR1 MNHEY, CDR2 SVGAGI. The CDR3 spans 15 residues. CDR3 bases: TGTGCCAGCAGTTACTTTCAGGGCGATAATGAAAAACTGTTTTTT. Protein product: CASSYFQGDNEKLFF.